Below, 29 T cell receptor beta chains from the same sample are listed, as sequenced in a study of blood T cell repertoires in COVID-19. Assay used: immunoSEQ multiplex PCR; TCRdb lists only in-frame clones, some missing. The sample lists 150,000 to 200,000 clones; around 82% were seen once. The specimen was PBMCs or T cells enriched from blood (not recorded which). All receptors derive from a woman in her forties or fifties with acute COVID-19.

In DNA form, the CDR3 reads TGTGCCAGTTCACCGGGGGCCGGGGAGCTGTTTTTT. Amino acid sequence: CASSPGAGELFF. The chain links TRBV28 to TRBJ2-2, with D possibly TRBD2 on 6 matching bases. Germline CDR1 MDHEN, CDR2 SYDVKM. This CDR3 region has 12 residues. V was cut by 9 bases and J by 6 bases, with 11 bases left in between.

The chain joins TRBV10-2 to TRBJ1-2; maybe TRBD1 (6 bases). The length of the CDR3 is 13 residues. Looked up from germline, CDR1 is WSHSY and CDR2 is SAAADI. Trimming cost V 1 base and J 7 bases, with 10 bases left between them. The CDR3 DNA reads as TGCGCCAGCAGTGAGTACAGGGTAGCTGGCTACACCTTC. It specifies CASSEYRVAGYTF.

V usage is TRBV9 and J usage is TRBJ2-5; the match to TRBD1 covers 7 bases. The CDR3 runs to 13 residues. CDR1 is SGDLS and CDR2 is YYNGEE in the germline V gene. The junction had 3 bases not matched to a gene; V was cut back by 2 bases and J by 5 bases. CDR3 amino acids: CASSVEQGETQYF. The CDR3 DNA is TGTGCCAGCAGCGTCGAACAGGGGGAGACCCAGTACTTC.

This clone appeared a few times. CDR3: CASSLLGGTYNEQFF. CDR3 sequence (DNA): TGTGCCAGCAGTTTACTGGGGGGAACGTACAATGAGCAGTTCTTC. The gene calls are TRBV28 and TRBJ2-1, with a weak D call TRBD2 (6 bases). Germline CDR1 reads MDHEN; CDR2 reads SYDVKM. The CDR3 has 15 residues. Trimming removed 2 bases from V and 4 bases from J, with 12 bases in between. Based on the CDR3 plus reference TRBV28 and TRBJ2-1, the full variable domain is DVKVTQSSRYLVKRTGEKVFLECVQDMDHENMFWYRQDPGLGLRLIYFSYDVKMKEKGDIPEGYSVSREKKERFSLILESASTNQTSMYLCASSLLGGTYNEQFFGPGTRLTVL.

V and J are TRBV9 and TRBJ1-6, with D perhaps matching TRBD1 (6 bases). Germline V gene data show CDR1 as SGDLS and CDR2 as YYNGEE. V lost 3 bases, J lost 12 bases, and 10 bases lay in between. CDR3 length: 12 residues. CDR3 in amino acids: CASSAPTGPLHF. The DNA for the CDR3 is TGTGCCAGCAGCGCCCCGACAGGACCCCTCCACTTT. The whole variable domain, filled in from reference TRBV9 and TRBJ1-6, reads DSGVTQTPKHLITATGQRVTLRCSPRSGDLSVYWYQQSLDQGLQFLIQYYNGEERAKGNILERFSAQQFPDLHSELNLSSLELGDSALYFCASSAPTGPLHFGNGTRLTVT.

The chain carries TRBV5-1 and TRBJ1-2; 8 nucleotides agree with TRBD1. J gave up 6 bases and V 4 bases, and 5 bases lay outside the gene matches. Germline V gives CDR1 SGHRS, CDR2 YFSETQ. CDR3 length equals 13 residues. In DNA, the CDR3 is TGCGCCAGCAGCGGAGACAGGGGCGATGGCTACACCTTC. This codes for CASSGDRGDGYTF.

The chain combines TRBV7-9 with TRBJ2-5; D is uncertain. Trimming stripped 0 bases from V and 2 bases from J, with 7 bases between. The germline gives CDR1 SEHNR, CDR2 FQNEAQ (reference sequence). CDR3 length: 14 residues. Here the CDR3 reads CASSLATPQETQYF. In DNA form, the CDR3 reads TGTGCCAGCAGCTTAGCGACACCGCAAGAGACCCAGTACTTC. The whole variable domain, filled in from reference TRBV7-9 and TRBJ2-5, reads DTGVSQNPRHKITKRGQNVTFRCDPISEHNRLYWYRQTLGQGPEFLTYFQNEAQLEKSRLLSDRFSAERPKGSFSTLEIQRTEQGDSAMYLCASSLATPQETQYFGPGTRLLVL.

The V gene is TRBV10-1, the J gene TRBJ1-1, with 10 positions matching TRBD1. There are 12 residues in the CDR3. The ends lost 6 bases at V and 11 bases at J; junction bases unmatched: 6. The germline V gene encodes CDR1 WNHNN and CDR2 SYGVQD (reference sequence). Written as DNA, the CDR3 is TGCGCCAGCAGCGCCGGGACAGGGGAGGCTTTCTTT. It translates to CASSAGTGEAFF.

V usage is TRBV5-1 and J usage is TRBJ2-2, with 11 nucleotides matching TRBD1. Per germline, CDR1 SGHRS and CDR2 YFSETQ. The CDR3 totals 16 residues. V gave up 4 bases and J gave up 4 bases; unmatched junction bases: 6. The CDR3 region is CASSDPGQGGTGELFF. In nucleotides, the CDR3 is TGCGCCAGCAGCGATCCGGGACAGGGGGGCACCGGGGAGCTGTTTTTT.

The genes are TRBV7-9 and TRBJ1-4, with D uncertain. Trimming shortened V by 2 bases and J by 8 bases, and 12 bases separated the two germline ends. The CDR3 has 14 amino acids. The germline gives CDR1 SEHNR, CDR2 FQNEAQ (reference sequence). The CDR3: CASSLLEGEEKLFF. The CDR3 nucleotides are TGTGCCAGCAGCTTACTTGAGGGCGAGGAAAAACTGTTTTTT.

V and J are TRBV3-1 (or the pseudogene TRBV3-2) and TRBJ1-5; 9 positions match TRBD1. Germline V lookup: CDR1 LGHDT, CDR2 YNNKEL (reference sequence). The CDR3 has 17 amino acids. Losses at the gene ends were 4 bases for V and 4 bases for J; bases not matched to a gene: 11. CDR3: CASSPDRGSVSNQPQHF. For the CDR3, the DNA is TGTGCCAGCAGCCCAGACAGGGGGTCTGTGTCTAATCAGCCCCAGCATTTT.

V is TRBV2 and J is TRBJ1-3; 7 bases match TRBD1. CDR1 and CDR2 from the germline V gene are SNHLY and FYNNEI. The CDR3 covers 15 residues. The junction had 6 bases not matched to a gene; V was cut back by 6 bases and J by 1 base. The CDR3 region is CASRADRRSGNTIYF. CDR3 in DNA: TGTGCCAGCAGAGCGGACAGGCGGTCTGGAAACACCATATATTTT.

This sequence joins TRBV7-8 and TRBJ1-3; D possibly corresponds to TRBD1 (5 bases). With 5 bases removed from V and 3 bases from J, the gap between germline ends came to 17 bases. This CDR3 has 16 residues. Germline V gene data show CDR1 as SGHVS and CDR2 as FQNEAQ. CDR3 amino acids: CASSSQPTAVGNTIYF. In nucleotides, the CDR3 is TGTGCCAGCAGCAGCCAACCGACAGCCGTTGGAAACACCATATATTTT.

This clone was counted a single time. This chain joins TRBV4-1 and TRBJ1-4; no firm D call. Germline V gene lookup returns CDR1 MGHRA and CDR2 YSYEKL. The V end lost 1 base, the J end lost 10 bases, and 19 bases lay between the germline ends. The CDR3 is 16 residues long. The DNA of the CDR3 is TGCGCCAGCAGCCAAGTTGGGAGATCGGTTTCGGGAAAACTGTTTTTT. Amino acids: CASSQVGRSVSGKLFF.

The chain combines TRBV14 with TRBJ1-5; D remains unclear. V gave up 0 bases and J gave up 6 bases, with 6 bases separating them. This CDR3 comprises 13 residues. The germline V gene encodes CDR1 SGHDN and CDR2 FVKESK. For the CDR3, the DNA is TGTGCCAGCAGCCAAGACGTTCGTCAGCCCCAGCATTTT. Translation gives CASSQDVRQPQHF.

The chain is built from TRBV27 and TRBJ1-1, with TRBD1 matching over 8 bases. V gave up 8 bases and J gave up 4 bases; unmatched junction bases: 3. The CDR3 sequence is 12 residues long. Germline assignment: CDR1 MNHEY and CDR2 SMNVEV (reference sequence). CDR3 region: CASRTGTTEAFF. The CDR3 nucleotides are TGTGCCAGCCGGACAGGGACCACTGAAGCTTTCTTT.

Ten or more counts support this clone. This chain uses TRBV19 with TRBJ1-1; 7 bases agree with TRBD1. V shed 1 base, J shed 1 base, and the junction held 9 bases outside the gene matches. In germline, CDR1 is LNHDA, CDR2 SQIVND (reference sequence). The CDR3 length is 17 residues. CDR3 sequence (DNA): TGTGCCAGTAGTATAGTGGACAGGATCCGTGGGAACACTGAAGCTTTCTTT. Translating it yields CASSIVDRIRGNTEAFF.

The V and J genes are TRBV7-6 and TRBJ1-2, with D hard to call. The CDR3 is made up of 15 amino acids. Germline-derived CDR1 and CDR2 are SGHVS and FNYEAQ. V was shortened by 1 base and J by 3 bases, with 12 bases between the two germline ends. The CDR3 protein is CASSLVQAFDYGYTF. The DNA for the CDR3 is TGTGCCAGCAGCTTAGTTCAGGCCTTTGACTATGGCTACACCTTC.

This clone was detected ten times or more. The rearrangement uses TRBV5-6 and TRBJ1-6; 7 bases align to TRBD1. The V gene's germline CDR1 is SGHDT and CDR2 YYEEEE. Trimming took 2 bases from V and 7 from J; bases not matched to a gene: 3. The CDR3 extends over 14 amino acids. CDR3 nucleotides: TGTGCCAGCAGCTTAGGGACAGCAAATTCACCCCTCCACTTT. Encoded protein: CASSLGTANSPLHF.

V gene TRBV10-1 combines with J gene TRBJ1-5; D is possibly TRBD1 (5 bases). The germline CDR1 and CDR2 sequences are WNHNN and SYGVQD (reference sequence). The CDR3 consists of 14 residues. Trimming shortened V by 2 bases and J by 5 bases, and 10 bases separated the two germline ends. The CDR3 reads CASSEQRGYQPQHF. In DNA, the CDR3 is TGCGCCAGCAGTGAGCAAAGGGGATATCAGCCCCAGCATTTT.

CDR3 sequence (DNA): TGTGCCAGCTCACGAGGGATCAATGAAAAACTGTTTTTT. Translated, it gives CASSRGINEKLFF. The chain carries TRBV18 and TRBJ1-4, with D unclear. V was pared by 4 bases and J by 5 bases, with 8 bases between. Germline CDR1 KGHSH, CDR2 LQKENI. The CDR3 covers 13 residues.

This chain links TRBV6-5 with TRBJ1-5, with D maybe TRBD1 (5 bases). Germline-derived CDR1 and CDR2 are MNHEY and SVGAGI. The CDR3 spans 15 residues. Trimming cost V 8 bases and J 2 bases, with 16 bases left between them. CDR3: CASGRGKGRNQPQHF. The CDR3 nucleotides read TGTGCCAGCGGGCGGGGGAAGGGGCGCAATCAGCCCCAGCATTTT.

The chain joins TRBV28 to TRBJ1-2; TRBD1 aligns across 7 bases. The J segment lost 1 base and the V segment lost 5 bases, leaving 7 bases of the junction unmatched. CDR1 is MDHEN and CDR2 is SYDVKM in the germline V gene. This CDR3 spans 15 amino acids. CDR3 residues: CASSRPGQVNYGYTF. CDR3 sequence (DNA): TGTGCCAGCAGTCGACCCGGACAGGTTAACTATGGCTACACCTTC.

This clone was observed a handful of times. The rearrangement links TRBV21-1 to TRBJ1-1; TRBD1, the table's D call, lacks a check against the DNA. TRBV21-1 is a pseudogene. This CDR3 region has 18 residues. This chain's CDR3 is CASSKRPAQGSVNTEAFF. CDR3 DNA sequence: TGTGCCAGCAGCAAACGGCCGGCCCAGGGGTCTGTGAACACTGAAGCTTTCTTT.

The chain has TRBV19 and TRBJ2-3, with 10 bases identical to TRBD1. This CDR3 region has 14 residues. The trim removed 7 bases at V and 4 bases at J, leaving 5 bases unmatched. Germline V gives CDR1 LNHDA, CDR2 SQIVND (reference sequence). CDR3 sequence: CASTPGQGADTQYF. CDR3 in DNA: TGTGCCAGTACCCCTGGACAGGGGGCAGATACGCAGTATTTT.

The CDR3 region is CASSSTGGRDTQYF. The CDR3 DNA reads as TGTGCCAGCAGCTCGACAGGGGGAAGAGATACGCAGTATTTT. This chain links TRBV7-2 with TRBJ2-3, with 9 bases matching TRBD1. With V trimmed by 4 bases and J by 5 bases, 4 bases remained unmatched. The germline V gene encodes CDR1 SGHTA and CDR2 FQGNSA. The CDR3 is 14 residues long.

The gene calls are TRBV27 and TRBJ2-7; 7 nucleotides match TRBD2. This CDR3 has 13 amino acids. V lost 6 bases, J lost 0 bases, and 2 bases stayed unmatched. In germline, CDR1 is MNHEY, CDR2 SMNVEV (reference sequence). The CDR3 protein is CASRGEGSYEQYV. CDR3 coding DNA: TGTGCCAGCAGGGGGGAGGGCTCCTACGAGCAGTACGTC.

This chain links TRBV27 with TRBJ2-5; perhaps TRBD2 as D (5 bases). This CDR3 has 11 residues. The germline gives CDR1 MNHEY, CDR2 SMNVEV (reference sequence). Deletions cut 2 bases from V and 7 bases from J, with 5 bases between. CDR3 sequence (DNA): TGTGCCAGCAGTTTAAGCGGGACCCAGTACTTC. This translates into CASSLSGTQYF.

CDR3: CASSPRQDGKTQYF. The CDR3 coding sequence is TGTGCCAGCTCACCTCGACAGGATGGAAAGACCCAGTACTTC. The V gene is TRBV18, the J gene TRBJ2-5, with TRBD1 as a possible D gene (6 bases). CDR1 KGHSH and CDR2 LQKENI come from the germline V gene. The CDR3 length is 14 residues. Trimming pared 3 bases from V and 6 bases from J, leaving 14 bases between.